This T cell receptor (beta chain) was recorded in a study of T cells after posttransplantation cyclophosphamide. Losses at the gene ends were 4 bases for V and 7 bases for J; bases not matched to a gene: 7. Germline loops: CDR1 SGHVS, CDR2 FQNEAQ. There are 16 residues in the CDR3. Treatment was busulfan-fludarabine conditioning, a marrow graft, and cyclophosphamide on days +3 and +4. Notes on the study in general: Recipient CMV seropositivity and CMV reactivation strongly tracked TRB clonality. Tissue-infiltrating T cells from skin or gut overlapped little with blood T cells.

The table came from immunoSEQ multiplex PCR; TCRdb's copy has only in-frame clones and leaves some out. The sample is made up of 15,000 or so clones, none counted only once. Turning to this clone: Its antigen is currently unknown.

Sequenced material: PBMCs, taken after allogeneic stem cell transplant with posttransplant cyclophosphamide. The TCR comes from a female patient aged 40 to 50 who received an allogeneic stem cell transplant from an unrelated donor, was CMV-positive, and had acute GVHD only. Some T cells here may be from the graft donor. The chain links TRBV7-8 to TRBJ2-1; TRBD2 aligns across 13 bases. The CDR3: CASSSTSGGVRNEQFF. In DNA, the CDR3 is TGTGCCAGCAGCTCAACTAGCGGGGGGGTACGAAATGAGCAGTTCTTC. Together with reference TRBV7-8 and TRBJ2-1, the CDR3 gives the full variable domain: GAGVSQSPRYKVAKRGQDVALRCDPISGHVSLFWYQQALGQGPEFLTYFQNEAQLDKSGLPSDRFFAERPEGSVSTLKIQRTQQEDSAVYLCASSSTSGGVRNEQFFGPGTRLTVL.